Shown below are 21 T cell receptor beta chains from a single sample sequenced in a study of cytomegalovirus exposure and HLA in healthy donors. PCR primers comprised 60 Vbeta and 13 Jbeta primers. Assay: immunoSEQ multiplex PCR; the TCRdb copy retains only in-frame clones and omits some. The sample lists about 96,000 clones, approximately 75% seen once, with more than 2.5% in the top ten. Input material: PBMCs. The receptors were sampled from a female donor in good health and CMV-seropositive.

This clone is a singleton in its sample. V is TRBV19 and J is TRBJ1-5; 9 positions agree with TRBD1. Germline CDR1 is LNHDA and CDR2 is SQIVND (reference sequence). V shed 7 bases, J shed 6 bases, and the junction held 4 bases outside the gene matches. CDR3 length: 13 amino acids. DNA for the CDR3: TGTGCCAGTATGGACAGGGGCATTCAGCCCCAGCATTTT. This encodes CASMDRGIQPQHF.

The V and J genes are TRBV18 and TRBJ1-5; tentative D call: TRBD1 (5 bases). Germline V gene lookup returns CDR1 KGHSH and CDR2 LQKENI. The CDR3 covers 14 residues. With 2 bases removed from V and 6 bases from J, the gap between germline ends came to 11 bases. The CDR3 loop is CASSPSGFAQPQHF. For the CDR3, the DNA is TGTGCCAGCTCACCATCAGGGTTCGCTCAGCCCCAGCATTTT.

The chain links TRBV19 to TRBJ1-6; tentatively, D is TRBD1 (5 bases). The germline V and J ends were trimmed by 7 bases and 7 bases, with 14 bases remaining between them. CDR1 and CDR2 from the germline V gene are LNHDA and SQIVND (reference sequence). CDR3 length: 14 residues. The CDR3 sequence: CASMSTGLNSPLHF. The CDR3 nucleotides read TGTGCCAGTATGTCAACAGGCCTAAATTCACCCCTCCACTTT.

The J gene is TRBJ1-5, the V gene TRBV18; D perhaps matches TRBD1 (5 bases). V was pared by 3 bases and J by 4 bases, with 10 bases between. Germline CDR1 and CDR2: KGHSH and LQKENI. This CDR3 is 14 amino acids long. The CDR3 sequence: CASSPGRTNQPQHF. As DNA, the CDR3 is TGTGCCAGCTCACCCGGCAGGACAAATCAGCCCCAGCATTTT.

V is TRBV30 and J is TRBJ1-3; weak D call: TRBD1 (5 bases). Trimming took off 2 bases at V and 0 bases at J, with 11 bases between the two ends. Per germline, CDR1 GTSNPN and CDR2 SVGIG (reference sequence). There are 15 residues in the CDR3. CDR3 in amino acids: CAWSRLGASGNTIYF. The CDR3, as DNA: TGTGCCTGGAGTCGCCTTGGGGCCTCTGGAAACACCATATATTTT. The entire variable domain, with the rest obtained from reference TRBV30 and TRBJ1-3, is as follows: SQTIHQWPATLVQPVGSPLSLECTVEGTSNPNLYWYRQAAGRGLQLLFYSVGIGQISSEVPQNLSASRPQDRQFILSSKKLLLSDSGFYLCAWSRLGASGNTIYFGEGSWLTVV.

This rearrangement joins TRBV7-3 to TRBJ2-2; 7 bases match TRBD2. Trimming at V came to 6 bases and at J to 3 bases, leaving 1 base not matched to a gene. This CDR3 contains 13 residues. Germline V lookup: CDR1 SGHTA, CDR2 FQGTGA. CDR3 region: CASRAGDTGELFF. The DNA for the CDR3 is TGTGCCAGCAGGGCGGGAGACACCGGGGAGCTGTTTTTT.

This sequence joins TRBV28 and TRBJ1-3, with TRBD1 matching over 8 bases. CDR3 length equals 17 residues. CDR1 is MDHEN, CDR2 SYDVKM, per germline. V lost 4 bases and J lost 1; bases outside the gene matches: 9. The DNA for the CDR3 is TGTGCCAGCAGTTCCTTCGACAGGGGATGGTCTGGAAACACCATATATTTT. Its translation: CASSSFDRGWSGNTIYF.

The rearrangement links TRBV2 to TRBJ1-1; possible D gene TRBD1, 5 bases. Germline loops: CDR1 SNHLY, CDR2 FYNNEI. CDR3 size: 12 residues. Trimming stripped 1 base from V and 7 bases from J, with 7 bases between. This chain's CDR3 is CASSEEGFEAFF. CDR3 DNA sequence: TGTGCCAGCAGTGAAGAGGGGTTTGAAGCTTTCTTT.

The J gene is TRBJ1-3, the V gene TRBV28; 11 bases agree with TRBD1. Germline-derived CDR1 and CDR2 are MDHEN and SYDVKM. Germline trimming cut 5 bases from V and 5 bases from J; bases unmatched to any gene: 5. The CDR3 length is 15 residues. CDR3 region: CASSGQGAGRNTIYF. CDR3 coding DNA: TGTGCCAGCAGTGGACAGGGGGCCGGGAGAAACACCATATATTTT.

This clone has only one observation. The rearrangement uses TRBV18 and TRBJ2-7; D ambiguous. Germline V lookup: CDR1 KGHSH, CDR2 LQKENI. V gave up 1 base and J gave up 1 base, with 14 bases separating them. The CDR3 is 16 residues long. CDR3 loop: CASSPLFTVASYEQYF. CDR3 in DNA: TGTGCCAGCTCACCACTCTTTACAGTGGCTTCCTACGAGCAGTACTTC. Looking up the rest from reference TRBV18 and TRBJ2-7 gives the full variable domain: NAGVMQNPRHLVRRRGQEARLRCSPMKGHSHVYWYRQLPEEGLKFMVYLQKENIIDESGMPKERFSAEFPKEGPSILRIQQVVRGDSAAYFCASSPLFTVASYEQYFGPGTRLTVT.

The count of this clone is one. This chain joins TRBV5-4 and TRBJ2-3; 9 bases match TRBD2. V lost 2 bases, J lost 6 bases, and 10 bases stayed unmatched. The CDR3 consists of 16 residues. Germline assignment: CDR1 SGHNT and CDR2 YYREEE (reference sequence). The CDR3 DNA reads TGTGCCAGCAGCTTTCCAATTAGCGGGAGTACTGATACGCAGTATTTT. Translation gives CASSFPISGSTDTQYF.

The rearrangement links TRBV4-3 to TRBJ2-1, with 8 bases identical to TRBD2. The ends lost 0 bases at V and 6 bases at J; junction bases unmatched: 10. Germline V lookup: CDR1 LGHNA, CDR2 YSLEER. The CDR3 extends over 17 amino acids. The CDR3 nucleotides are TGCGCCAGCAGCCAAGAGCCAGCGGGAGAAAGAGGCAATGAGCAGTTCTTC. Its protein product is CASSQEPAGERGNEQFF.

This chain uses TRBV6-5 with TRBJ2-3, with 10 bases identical to TRBD2. CDR1 and CDR2 (germline): MNHEY, SVGAGI. There are 15 residues in the CDR3. V lost 9 bases, J lost 4 bases, and 10 bases stayed unmatched. The CDR3 region has the DNA TGTGCCAGTCTGAAGCGGGGGGGCCGCCCAGATACGCAGTATTTT. This codes for CASLKRGGRPDTQYF.

This chain's CDR3 is CASKVRGYNEQFF. The CDR3 DNA reads as TGTGCCAGTAAGGTACGAGGATACAATGAGCAGTTCTTC. The chain couples TRBV7-8 to TRBJ2-1; D unresolved. Germline CDR1 is SGHVS and CDR2 is FQNEAQ. CDR3 length: 13 residues. The V gene lost 9 bases and the J gene lost 4 bases, with 13 bases spanning the gap.

V usage is TRBV28 and J usage is TRBJ1-1; no reliable D call. The V gene lost 3 bases and the J gene lost 3 bases, with 2 bases spanning the gap. The CDR3 spans 11 residues. The germline gives CDR1 MDHEN, CDR2 SYDVKM. CDR3 in amino acids: CASSFYTEAFF. The CDR3, as DNA: TGTGCCAGCAGTTTCTACACTGAAGCTTTCTTT.

The genes are TRBV19 and TRBJ1-2; D not resolved. The CDR3 loop spans 10 amino acids. V was pared by 7 bases and J by 6 bases, with 6 bases between. Germline V CDR1 and CDR2: LNHDA, SQIVND (reference sequence). The chain's CDR3 is CASKGDGYTF. Written as DNA, the CDR3 is TGTGCCAGTAAGGGAGATGGCTACACCTTC.

The chain is built from TRBV14 and TRBJ1-5; no firm D call. CDR3 length equals 13 residues. The ends were cut back, 2 bases at V and 4 bases at J, with 6 bases in the middle. Germline CDR1 and CDR2: SGHDN and FVKESK. As DNA, the CDR3 is TGTGCCAGCAGCCAACGCACAAATCAGCCCCAGCATTTT. It yields the protein CASSQRTNQPQHF.

The chain uses TRBV9 and TRBJ1-1; D unresolved. This CDR3 is 15 amino acids long. Germline V gives CDR1 SGDLS, CDR2 YYNGEE. The ends were cut back, 3 bases at V and 1 base at J, with 13 bases in the middle. CDR3 loop: CASSGGERENTEAFF. Written as DNA, the CDR3 is TGTGCCAGCAGCGGCGGGGAGAGAGAGAACACTGAAGCTTTCTTT.

This chain links TRBV27 with TRBJ2-7, with 7 bases identical to TRBD2. CDR3 length equals 14 residues. V trimming: 5 bases; J trimming: 9 bases; junction bases outside the gene matches: 13. Germline V lookup: CDR1 MNHEY, CDR2 SMNVEV (reference sequence). The CDR3 DNA follows: TGTGCCAGCAGTGGCGCGGGGGTGACTTTAGGGCAGTACTTC. It translates to CASSGAGVTLGQYF.

The CDR3 here is CASSPPRAPGKLFF. Here the CDR3 DNA reads TGTGCCAGCAGCCCTCCCCGGGCCCCAGGGAAACTGTTTTTT. The genes are TRBV7-9 and TRBJ1-4, with D possibly TRBD1 on 5 matching bases. The CDR3 sequence is 14 residues long. Trimming left V 5 bases short and J 11 bases short, with 18 bases between. CDR1 is SEHNR and CDR2 is FQNEAQ in the germline V gene (reference sequence).

The chain uses TRBV5-1 and TRBJ2-1, with a possible D match to TRBD1 (5 bases). V shed 2 bases and J shed 3 bases, with 15 bases lying between them. The CDR3 is 16 amino acids. Germline CDR1 SGHRS, CDR2 YFSETQ. CDR3 sequence reads: CASSFSPRGIYNEQFF. The CDR3 DNA follows: TGCGCCAGCAGCTTTTCCCCTAGGGGCATCTACAATGAGCAGTTCTTC.